There are a few counts of the clone carrying this TCR beta chain. The PCR employed 60 Vbeta primers together with 13 Jbeta primers. The assay was immunoSEQ multiplex PCR, and TCRdb's table has in-frame clones only and misses some. Here the sample spans some 180,000 clones, roughly 10% being singletons. The record originates from a study of cytomegalovirus exposure and HLA in healthy donors. Germline-derived CDR1 and CDR2 are MGHRA and YSYEKL. CDR3 length: 14 amino acids. Trimming stripped 3 bases from V and 6 bases from J, with 11 bases between. The clonotype comes from a woman aged 30 to 39 in good health and CMV-seropositive. The specimen sequenced was PBMCs. The chain couples TRBV4-1 to TRBJ2-2; maybe TRBD2 (5 bases). CDR3 nucleotide sequence: TGCGCCAGCAGCCATGCGGCGGGTTCCGGGGAGCTGTTTTTT. As protein: CASSHAAGSGELFF.